This TCR beta chain appears in the sequencing data of a study of human CD4 T cells and Enterobacteriaceae. Study-level points and caveats: Specific clonotypes appeared less expanded ex vivo than cross-reactive ones.

CDR1 and CDR2 from the germline V gene are WNHNN and SYGVQD (reference sequence). This CDR3 has 13 residues. With 0 bases removed from V and 1 base from J, the gap between germline ends came to 3 bases. Ex vivo total memory CD4+ samples were deeply sequenced, detecting one cell in 200,000. Sequenced by immunoSEQ multiplex PCR; TCRdb stores in-frame clones only, minus some. The data show 27,000 or so clones, approximately 84% seen once. This clone came up once. The antigen is undetermined. All CD4+ cells other than CD45RA+CCR7+CD95- naive cells were sorted as memory, over 95% pure. Healthy donor blood came from Swiss blood donation centers. Sorting first excluded CD8+, CD14+, CD16+, CD56+, CD19+ and CD25-bright cells.

Material: memory CD4+ T cells from blood. The chain combines TRBV10-1 with TRBJ2-5, with D unclear. This receptor was identified in a human donor in good health. This CDR3 is CASSESVQETQYF. Written as DNA, the CDR3 is TGCGCCAGCAGTGAGTCGGTCCAAGAGACCCAGTACTTC.